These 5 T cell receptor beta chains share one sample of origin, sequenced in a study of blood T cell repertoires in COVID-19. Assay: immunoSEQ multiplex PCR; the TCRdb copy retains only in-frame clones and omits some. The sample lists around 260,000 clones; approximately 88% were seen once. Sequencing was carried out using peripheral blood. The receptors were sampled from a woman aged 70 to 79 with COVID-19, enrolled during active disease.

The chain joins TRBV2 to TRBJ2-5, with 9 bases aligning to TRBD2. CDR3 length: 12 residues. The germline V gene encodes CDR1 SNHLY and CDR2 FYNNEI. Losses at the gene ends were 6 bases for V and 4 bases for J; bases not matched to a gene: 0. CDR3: CASRAGGETQYF. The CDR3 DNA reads TGTGCCAGCAGAGCGGGAGGAGAGACCCAGTACTTC.

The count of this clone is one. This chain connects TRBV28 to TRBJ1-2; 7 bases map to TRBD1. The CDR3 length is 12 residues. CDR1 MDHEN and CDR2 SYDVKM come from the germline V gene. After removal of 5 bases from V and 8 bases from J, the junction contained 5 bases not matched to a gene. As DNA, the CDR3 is TGTGCCAGCAGTACGACAGGGAGAGGCTACACCTTC. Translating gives CASSTTGRGYTF.

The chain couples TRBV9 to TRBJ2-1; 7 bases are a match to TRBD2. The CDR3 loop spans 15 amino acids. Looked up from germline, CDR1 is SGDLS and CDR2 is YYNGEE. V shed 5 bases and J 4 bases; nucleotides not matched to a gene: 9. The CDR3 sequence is CASSPNSGSYNEQFF. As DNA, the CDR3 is TGTGCCAGCAGTCCAAATAGCGGGTCATACAATGAGCAGTTCTTC.

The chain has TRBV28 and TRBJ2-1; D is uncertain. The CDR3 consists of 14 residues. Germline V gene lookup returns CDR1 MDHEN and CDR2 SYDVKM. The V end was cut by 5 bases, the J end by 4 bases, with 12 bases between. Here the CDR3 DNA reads TGTGCCAGCAGTATGAGGCCTACGTACAATGAGCAGTTCTTC. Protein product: CASSMRPTYNEQFF.

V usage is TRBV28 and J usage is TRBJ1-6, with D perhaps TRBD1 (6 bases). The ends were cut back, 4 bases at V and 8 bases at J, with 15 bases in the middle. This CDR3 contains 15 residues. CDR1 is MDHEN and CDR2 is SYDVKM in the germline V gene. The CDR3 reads CASSSTGQSDSPLHF. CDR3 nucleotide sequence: TGTGCCAGCAGTTCAACTGGACAGTCGGATTCACCCCTCCACTTT. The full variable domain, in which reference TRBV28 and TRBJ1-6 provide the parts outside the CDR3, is DVKVTQSSRYLVKRTGEKVFLECVQDMDHENMFWYRQDPGLGLRLIYFSYDVKMKEKGDIPEGYSVSREKKERFSLILESASTNQTSMYLCASSSTGQSDSPLHFGNGTRLTVT.